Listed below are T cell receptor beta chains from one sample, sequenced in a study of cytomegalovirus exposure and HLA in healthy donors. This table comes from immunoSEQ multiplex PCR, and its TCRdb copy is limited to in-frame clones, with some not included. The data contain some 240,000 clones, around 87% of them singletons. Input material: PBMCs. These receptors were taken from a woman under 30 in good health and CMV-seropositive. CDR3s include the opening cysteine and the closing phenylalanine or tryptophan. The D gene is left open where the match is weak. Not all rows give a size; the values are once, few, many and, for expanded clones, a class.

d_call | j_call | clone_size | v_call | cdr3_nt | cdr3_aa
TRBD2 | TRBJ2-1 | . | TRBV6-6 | TGTGCCAGCAGTTACTCCAGGGGACTAGCATACAATGAGCAGTTCTTC | CASSYSRGLAYNEQFF
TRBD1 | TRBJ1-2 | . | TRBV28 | TGTGCCAGCACTGAACAGGGGGCGAACTATGGCTACACCTTC | CASTEQGANYGYTF
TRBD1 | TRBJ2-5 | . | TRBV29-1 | TGCAGCGTTGTCGAGGGGGCTGAAGAGACCCAGTACTTC | CSVVEGAEETQYF
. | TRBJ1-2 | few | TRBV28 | TGTGCCAGCAGAGTCAGGGACATATGGTACACCTTC | CASRVRDIWYTF
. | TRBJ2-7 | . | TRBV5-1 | TGCGCCAGCAGCTCCAAACTCGAGGGAGGTTACTACGAGCAGTACTTC | CASSSKLEGGYYEQYF
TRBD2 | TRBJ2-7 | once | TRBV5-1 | TGCGCCAGCAGCTTCTACAGCGGGGACTACGAGCAGTACTTC | CASSFYSGDYEQYF
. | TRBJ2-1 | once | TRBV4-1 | TGCGCCAGCAGCCACGGGAGCCGTAGCTCCTACAATGAGCAGTTCTTC | CASSHGSRSSYNEQFF
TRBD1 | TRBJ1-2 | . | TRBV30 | TGTGCCTGGAGATTCACGACAGGGGGAACACCTAACTATGGCTACACCTTC | CAWRFTTGGTPNYGYTF
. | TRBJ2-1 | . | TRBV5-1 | TGCGCCAGCAGCTTGTCGGGCTACAATGAGCAGTTCTTC | CASSLSGYNEQFF
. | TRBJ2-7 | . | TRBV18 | TGTGCCAGCTCACCCTCCGAGACAGGCCTGGGGGAGCAGTACTTC | CASSPSETGLGEQYF
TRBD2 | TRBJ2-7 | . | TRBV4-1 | TGCGCCAGCAGCCCTCGTAGCACCAGCGGGAGCTACGAGCAGTACTTC | CASSPRSTSGSYEQYF
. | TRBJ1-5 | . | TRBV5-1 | TGCGCCAGCAGCCCGTCCCAGGGGCATGGGCAGCCCCAGCATTTT | CASSPSQGHGQPQHF
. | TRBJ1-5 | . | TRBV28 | TGTGCCAGCAGTTTATTAGGGGATTTGGGCAATCAGCCCCAGCATTTT | CASSLLGDLGNQPQHF
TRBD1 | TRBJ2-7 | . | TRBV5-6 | TGTGCCAGCAGGACCGGGACAGCGCTATACGAGCAGTACTTC | CASRTGTALYEQYF
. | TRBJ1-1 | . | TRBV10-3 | TGTGCCATCAGTGAGTCGCAGGTACTGAACACTGAAGCTTTCTTT | CAISESQVLNTEAFF
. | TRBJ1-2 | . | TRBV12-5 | TGTGCTAGTGGTATCCCTTATACTGGTGGCTACACCTTC | CASGIPYTGGYTF
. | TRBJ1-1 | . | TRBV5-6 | TGTGCCAGCAGCTTGGGACTAGGGATTTTGAACACTGAAGCTTTCTTT | CASSLGLGILNTEAFF
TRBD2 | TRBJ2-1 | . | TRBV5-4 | TGTGCCAGCAGCCGCCCGAAAGGGGCGGGAGGGCAGAATGAGCAGTTCTTC | CASSRPKGAGGQNEQFF
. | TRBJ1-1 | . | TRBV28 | TGTGCCACCGGACGGGGAGGGTACACTGAAGCTTTCTTT | CATGRGGYTEAFF
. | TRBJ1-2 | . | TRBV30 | TGTGCCTGGAGCCCGGAGGGCGGTGGCTACACCTTC | CAWSPEGGGYTF
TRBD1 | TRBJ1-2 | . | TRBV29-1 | TGCAGCGTCCCGGACAGGGACGGCTACACCTTC | CSVPDRDGYTF
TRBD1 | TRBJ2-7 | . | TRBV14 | TGTGCCAGCAGTAGGACAGGGGACTCCTACGAGCAGTACTTC | CASSRTGDSYEQYF
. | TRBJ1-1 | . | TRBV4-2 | TGTGCCAGCAGCCAAAAAACAGGGCCGAACACTGAAGCTTTCTTT | CASSQKTGPNTEAFF
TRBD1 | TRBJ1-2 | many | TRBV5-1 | TGCGCCAGCAGTAGTGGTATGGACAGGGGATTGAATGGCTACACCTTC | CASSSGMDRGLNGYTF
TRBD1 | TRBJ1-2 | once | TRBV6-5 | TGTGCCAGCAGTTATATTTGGGCAGGGGGCAGCTATGGCTACACCTTC | CASSYIWAGGSYGYTF
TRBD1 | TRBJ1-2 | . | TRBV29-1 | TGCAGCGTTGATGGGTCAGGGGGTATCGGCTACACCTTC | CSVDGSGGIGYTF
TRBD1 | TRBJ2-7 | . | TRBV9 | TGTGCCAGCAGCGCGACAGGGGGCTACGAGCAGTACTTC | CASSATGGYEQYF
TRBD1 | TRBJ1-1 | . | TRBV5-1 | TGCGCCAGCAGCCGACCGGGACAGGTAGACACTGAAGCTTTCTTT | CASSRPGQVDTEAFF
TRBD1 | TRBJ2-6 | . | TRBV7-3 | TGTGCCAGCAGCTTAAGGCCACGGCCGATAACAGGGGGCCTTCTCTCTGGGGCCAACGTCCTGACTTTC | CASSLRPRPITGGLLSGANVLTF
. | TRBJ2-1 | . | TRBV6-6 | TGTGCCAGCAGCTCTAACTACAATGAGCAGTTCTTC | CASSSNYNEQFF
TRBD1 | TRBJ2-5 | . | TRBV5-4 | TGTGCCAGCAGCTTGGAACAGGGGGGAGAGACCCAGTACTTC | CASSLEQGGETQYF
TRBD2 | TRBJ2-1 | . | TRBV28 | TGTGCCAGCAAACGGGGGGGGACTAGTGCCTACAATGAGCAGTTCTTC | CASKRGGTSAYNEQFF
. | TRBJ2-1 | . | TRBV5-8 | TGTGCCAGCAGCTCAATCGGGATCTACAATGAGCAGTTCTTC | CASSSIGIYNEQFF
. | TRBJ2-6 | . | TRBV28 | TGTGCCAGCAGCCCGACTCCTGGGGCCAACGTCCTGACTTTC | CASSPTPGANVLTF
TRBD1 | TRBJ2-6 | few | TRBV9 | TGTGCCAGCAGCGGGACAGGGTGGGTGGCCAACGTCCTGACTTTC | CASSGTGWVANVLTF
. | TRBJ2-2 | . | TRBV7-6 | TGTGCCAGCAGCTTAAGTAGGGGCACCGGGGAGCTGTTTTTT | CASSLSRGTGELFF
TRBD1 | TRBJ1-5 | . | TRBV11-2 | TGTGCCAGCAGAATACCGGGACAGGGACTCGGTCAGCCCCAGCATTTT | CASRIPGQGLGQPQHF
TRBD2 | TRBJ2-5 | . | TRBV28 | TGTGCCAGCAGACGAGGACTAGCGTACCAAGAGACCCAGTACTTC | CASRRGLAYQETQYF
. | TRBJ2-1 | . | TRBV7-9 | TGTGCCAGCAGCTTAACTGGCGGGACGTTCAATGAGCAGTTCTTC | CASSLTGGTFNEQFF
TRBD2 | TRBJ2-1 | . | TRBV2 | TGTGCCAGCACCCTACCCCCGGGACTAGCGGGAACCAGCTACAATGAGCAGTTCTTC | CASTLPPGLAGTSYNEQFF
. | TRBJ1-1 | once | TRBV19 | TGTGCCAGTAGCCACGGGGGGGGGAACACTGAAGCTTTCTTT | CASSHGGGNTEAFF
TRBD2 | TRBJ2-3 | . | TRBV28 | TGTGCCAGCAGTTTCCCGCGGACTAGCAAAAAAGAAAGCACAGATACGCAGTATTTT | CASSFPRTSKKESTDTQYF